The source of this T cell receptor (beta chain) is a study of healthy donors' naive CD4 and CD8 T cells. A linear amplification protocol produced the TCR libraries from around 510 ng of total RNA. MiXCR, applied by TCRdb to the reads, yields one record per CDR3 protein. The profile shows approximately 200,000 distinct CDR3 sequences, about 70% of them singletons. The table lists this clonotype with a count of one. Its matching antigen is unknown. Germline V gene data show CDR1 as SGHDT and CDR2 as YYEEEE. The CDR3 is 13 residues long. With V trimmed by 2 bases and J by 9 bases, 7 bases remained unmatched. The study, taken as a whole, reports: Alpha and beta chains were sequenced in bulk without pairing.

Input material: naive CD4+ and CD8+ T cells sorted from blood, pooled from several donors. This TCR came from a pool of human donors in good health; the sample pools cells from several healthy donors. V and J are TRBV5-6 and TRBJ2-7; 8 nucleotides agree with TRBD1. In DNA form, the CDR3 reads TGTGCCAGCAGCTTCGCGACAGGGGCTTGGCAGTACTTC. As protein: CASSFATGAWQYF.